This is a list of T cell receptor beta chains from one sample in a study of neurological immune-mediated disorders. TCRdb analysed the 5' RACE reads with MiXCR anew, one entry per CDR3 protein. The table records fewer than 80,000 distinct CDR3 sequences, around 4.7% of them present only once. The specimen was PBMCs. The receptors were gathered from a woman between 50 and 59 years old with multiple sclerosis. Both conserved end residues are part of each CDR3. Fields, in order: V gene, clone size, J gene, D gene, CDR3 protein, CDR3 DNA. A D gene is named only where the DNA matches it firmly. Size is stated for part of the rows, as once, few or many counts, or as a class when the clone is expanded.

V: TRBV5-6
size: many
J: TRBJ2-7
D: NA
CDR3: CASSLGRVGYEQYF
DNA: TGTGCCAGCAGCTTAGGAAGGGTTGGCTACGAGCAGTACTTC

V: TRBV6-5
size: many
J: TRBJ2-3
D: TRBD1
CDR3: CASSGRDRGTDTQYF
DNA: TGTGCCAGCAGTGGCCGGGACAGGGGTACAGATACGCAGTATTTT

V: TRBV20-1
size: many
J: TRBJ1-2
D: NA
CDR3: CSARSSDGYTF
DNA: TGCAGTGCTAGGAGCTCCGATGGCTACACCTTC

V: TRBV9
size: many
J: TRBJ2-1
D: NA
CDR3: CASSVSSRTMSSYNEQFF
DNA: TGTGCCAGCAGTGTCTCTTCCCGGACAATGAGCTCCTACAATGAGCAGTTCTTC

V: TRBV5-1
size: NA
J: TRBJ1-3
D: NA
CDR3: CASSLHITGSGNTIYF
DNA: TGCGCCAGCAGCTTACATATCACAGGGTCTGGAAACACCATATATTTT

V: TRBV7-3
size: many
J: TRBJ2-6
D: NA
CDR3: CASARSGANVLTF
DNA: TGTGCCAGCGCTCGGTCTGGGGCCAACGTCCTGACTTTC

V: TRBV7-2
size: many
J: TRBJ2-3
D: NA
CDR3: CASSSHIRGLGSTDTQYF
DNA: TGTGCCAGCAGCTCGCATATCCGCGGGCTAGGGAGCACAGATACGCAGTATTTT

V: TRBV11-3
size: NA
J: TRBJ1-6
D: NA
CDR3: CASSQRGPYGGNSPLHF
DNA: TGTGCCAGCAGCCAACGTGGACCTTACGGTGGTAATTCACCCCTCCACTTT

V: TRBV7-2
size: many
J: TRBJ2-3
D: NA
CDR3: CASSLLPEVTSTDTQYF
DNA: TGTGCCAGCAGCTTACTCCCGGAAGTTACTAGCACAGATACGCAGTATTTT

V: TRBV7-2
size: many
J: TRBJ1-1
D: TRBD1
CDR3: CASSSGTGITEAFF
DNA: TGTGCCAGCAGTTCCGGGACAGGGATTACTGAAGCTTTCTTT

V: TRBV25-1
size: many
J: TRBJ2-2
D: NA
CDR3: CASSESKPGTSTGELFF
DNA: TGTGCCAGCAGTGAATCGAAACCCGGGACTTCCACCGGGGAGCTGTTTTTT

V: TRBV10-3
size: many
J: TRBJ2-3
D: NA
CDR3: CATLDSTDTQYF
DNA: TGTGCCACCTTGGACAGTACAGATACGCAGTATTTT

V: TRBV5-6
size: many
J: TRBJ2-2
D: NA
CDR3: CASGPLNYRNGELFF
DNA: TGTGCCAGCGGGCCGTTAAATTACAGAAACGGGGAGCTGTTTTTT

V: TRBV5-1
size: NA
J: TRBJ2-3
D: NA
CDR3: CASAKLTLRGTDTQYF
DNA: TGCGCCAGCGCGAAACTGACCTTACGGGGCACAGATACGCAGTATTTT

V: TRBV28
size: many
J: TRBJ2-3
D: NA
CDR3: CASRREGSLDTQYF
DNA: TGTGCCAGTAGGCGGGAAGGGTCCCTGGATACGCAGTATTTT

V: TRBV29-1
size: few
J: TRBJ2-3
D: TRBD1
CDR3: CSVVTGRTFYTDTQYF
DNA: TGCAGCGTTGTGACAGGGCGGACCTTTTACACAGATACGCAGTATTTT

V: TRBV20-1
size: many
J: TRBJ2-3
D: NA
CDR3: CSASWPGTDTQYF
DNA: TGCAGTGCTAGCTGGCCAGGGACAGATACGCAGTATTTT

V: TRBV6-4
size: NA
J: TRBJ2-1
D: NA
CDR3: CASSDSHQGTDEQFF
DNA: TGTGCCAGCAGTGACTCCCACCAGGGAACGGATGAGCAGTTCTTC

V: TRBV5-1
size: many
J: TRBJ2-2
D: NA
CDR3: CASSLKPANTGELFF
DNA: TGCGCCAGCAGCTTGAAACCAGCGAACACCGGGGAGCTGTTTTTT

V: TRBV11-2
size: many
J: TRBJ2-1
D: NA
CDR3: CASSSTDEQFF
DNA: TGTGCCAGCAGCTCGACCGATGAGCAGTTCTTC

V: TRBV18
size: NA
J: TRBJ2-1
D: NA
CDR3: CASSRGIADYNEQFF
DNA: TGTGCCAGCTCACGGGGGATTGCGGACTACAATGAGCAGTTCTTC

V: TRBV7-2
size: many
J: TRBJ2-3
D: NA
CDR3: CASSLGRADTQYF
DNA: TGTGCCAGCAGCTTAGGGCGCGCAGATACGCAGTATTTT

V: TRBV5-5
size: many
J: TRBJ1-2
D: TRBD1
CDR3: CASNSLGQGTNYGYTF
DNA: TGTGCCAGCAACTCTCTGGGACAGGGGACTAACTATGGCTACACCTTC

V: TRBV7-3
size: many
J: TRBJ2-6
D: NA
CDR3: CASSVQGKSGANVLTF
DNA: TGTGCCAGCAGCGTACAGGGAAAGTCCGGGGCCAACGTCCTGACTTTC

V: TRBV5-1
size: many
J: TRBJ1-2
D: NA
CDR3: CASSLFQGHGYTF
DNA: TGCGCCAGCAGCTTGTTCCAGGGACATGGCTACACCTTC

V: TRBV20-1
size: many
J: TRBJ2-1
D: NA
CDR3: CSAGRGVYNEQFF
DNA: TGCAGTGCTGGAAGGGGGGTCTACAATGAGCAGTTCTTC

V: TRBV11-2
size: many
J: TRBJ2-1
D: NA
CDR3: CASSPRLIINEQFF
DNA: TGTGCCAGCAGCCCCCGACTGATTATCAATGAGCAGTTCTTC

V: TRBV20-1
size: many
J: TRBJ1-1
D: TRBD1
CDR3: CSARDHRGQEAFF
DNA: TGCAGTGCTAGAGATCACAGGGGGCAAGAAGCTTTCTTT

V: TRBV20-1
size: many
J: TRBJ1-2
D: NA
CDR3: CSAPPRGRSGYTF
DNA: TGCAGTGCCCCTCCGAGGGGTCGATCTGGCTACACCTTC

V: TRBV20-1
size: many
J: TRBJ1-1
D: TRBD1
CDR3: CSATTGVNTEAFF
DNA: TGCAGTGCTACAACAGGGGTGAACACTGAAGCTTTCTTT

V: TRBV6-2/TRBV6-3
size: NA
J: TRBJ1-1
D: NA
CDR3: CASSYSNPFEAFF
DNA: TGTGCCAGCAGTTACTCGAACCCCTTTGAAGCTTTCTTT

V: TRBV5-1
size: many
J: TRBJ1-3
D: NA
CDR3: CASSLTGANGNTIYF
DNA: TGCGCCAGCAGCCTGACCGGGGCTAACGGAAACACCATATATTTT

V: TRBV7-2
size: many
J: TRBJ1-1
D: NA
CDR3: CASSSHGGFEAFF
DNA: TGTGCCAGCAGCTCCCACGGGGGATTTGAAGCTTTCTTT

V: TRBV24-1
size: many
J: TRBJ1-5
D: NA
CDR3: CATSDLGGQPQHF
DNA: TGTGCCACCAGTGATTTGGGGGGGCAGCCCCAGCATTTT

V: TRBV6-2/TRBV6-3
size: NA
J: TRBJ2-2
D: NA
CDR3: CASTRVGSPPGELFF
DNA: TGTGCCAGCACCCGGGTAGGGTCTCCCCCCGGGGAGCTGTTTTTT

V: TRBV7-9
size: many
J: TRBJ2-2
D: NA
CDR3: CASSLRSQNTGELFF
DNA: TGTGCCAGCAGCTTACGTTCACAGAACACCGGGGAGCTGTTTTTT

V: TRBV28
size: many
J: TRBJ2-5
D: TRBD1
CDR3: CASSMTTGIMTQYF
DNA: TGTGCCAGCAGTATGACGACAGGGATTATGACCCAGTACTTC

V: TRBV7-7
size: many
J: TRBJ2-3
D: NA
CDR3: CASSLSGRTDTQYF
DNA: TGTGCTAGCAGCTTATCCGGTCGCACAGATACGCAGTATTTT

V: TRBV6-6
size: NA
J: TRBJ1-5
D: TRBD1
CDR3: CASCSTQGAGQPQNF
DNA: TGTGCCAGCTGCTCAACACAGGGGGCTGGACAGCCCCAGAATTTT

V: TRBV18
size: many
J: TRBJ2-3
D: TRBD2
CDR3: CASSQTSGTTDTQYF
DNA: TGTGCCAGCTCCCAGACTAGCGGGACCACAGATACGCAGTATTTT

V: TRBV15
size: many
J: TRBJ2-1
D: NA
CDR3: CATSRTSMAGILYNEQFF
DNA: TGTGCCACCAGCAGAACCTCTATGGCAGGGATTCTCTACAATGAGCAGTTCTTC

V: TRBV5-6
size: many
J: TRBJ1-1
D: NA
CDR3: CASSLGTVNTEAFF
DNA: TGTGCCAGCAGCTTGGGGACAGTGAACACTGAAGCTTTCTTT

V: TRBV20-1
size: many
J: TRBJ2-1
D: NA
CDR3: CSARASADNEQFF
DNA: TGCAGTGCTAGAGCTAGCGCGGACAATGAGCAGTTCTTC

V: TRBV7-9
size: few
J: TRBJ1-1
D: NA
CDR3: CASSFPGTEAFF
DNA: TGTGCCAGCAGCTTTCCGGGCACTGAAGCTTTCTTT

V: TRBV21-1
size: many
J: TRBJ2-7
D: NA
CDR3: CASSVRTPLCPYEQYF
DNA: TGTGCCAGCAGCGTTAGAACCCCGTTATGCCCCTACGAGCAGTACTTC

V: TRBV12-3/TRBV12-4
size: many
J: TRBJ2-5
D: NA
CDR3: CASSLEIVEAETQYF
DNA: TGTGCCAGCAGTTTAGAAATCGTAGAGGCGGAGACCCAGTACTTC

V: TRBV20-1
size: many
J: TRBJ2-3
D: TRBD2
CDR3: CSTIAGSDTQYF
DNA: TGCAGTACAATAGCGGGGTCAGATACGCAGTATTTT

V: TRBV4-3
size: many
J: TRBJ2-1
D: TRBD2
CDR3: CASSQRTSGGNEQFF
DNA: TGCGCCAGCAGCCAGCGGACTAGCGGGGGCAATGAGCAGTTCTTC

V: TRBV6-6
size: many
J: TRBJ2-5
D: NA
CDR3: CASSYSTETQYF
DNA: TGTGCCAGCAGTTACTCGACAGAGACCCAGTACTTC

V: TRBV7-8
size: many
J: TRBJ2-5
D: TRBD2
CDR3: CASSLRSGGASETQYF
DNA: TGTGCCAGCAGTCTAAGGAGCGGGGGGGCCTCAGAGACCCAGTACTTC

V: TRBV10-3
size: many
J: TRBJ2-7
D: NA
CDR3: CAISAAPSYEQYF
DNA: TGTGCCATCAGCGCAGCACCTTCCTACGAGCAGTACTTC

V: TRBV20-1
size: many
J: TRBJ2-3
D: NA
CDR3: CSARDPRSPSTDTQYF
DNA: TGCAGTGCTAGAGATCCGAGGTCGCCCTCCACAGATACGCAGTATTTT

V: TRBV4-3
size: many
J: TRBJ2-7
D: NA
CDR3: CASSLMAGSEQYF
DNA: TGCGCCAGCAGCCTGATGGCAGGGAGCGAGCAGTACTTC